These 8 T cell receptor beta chains share one sample of origin, sequenced in a study of cytomegalovirus exposure and HLA in healthy donors. TCRdb's table, derived via immunoSEQ multiplex PCR, lists solely in-frame clones and lacks some. Among roughly 120,000 clones listed, 70% to 90% were seen once. Sequenced: PBMCs. These receptor sequences come from a man aged 18 to 30 in good health and CMV-seropositive.

This chain uses TRBV28 with TRBJ1-4; the D is unclear. V was trimmed by 2 bases and J by 7 bases, leaving 17 bases between them. This CDR3 has 16 amino acids. The germline CDR1 and CDR2 sequences are MDHEN and SYDVKM. Here the CDR3 reads CASSLLDGGEGEKLFF. The CDR3, as DNA: TGTGCCAGCAGTTTACTCGACGGTGGAGAGGGTGAAAAACTGTTTTTT.

V and J are TRBV5-1 and TRBJ2-7; TRBD1 might be the D (6 bases). Germline V CDR1 and CDR2: SGHRS, YFSETQ. Trimming stripped 4 bases from V and 5 bases from J, with 16 bases between. The CDR3 extends over 14 amino acids. The CDR3 reads CASSLLTPGDEQYF. The CDR3 bases are TGCGCCAGCAGCCTACTTACCCCAGGGGACGAGCAGTACTTC.

The rearrangement joins TRBV6-1 to TRBJ1-4; 8 bases align to TRBD1. In germline, CDR1 is MNHNS, CDR2 SASEGT. With V trimmed by 3 bases and J by 5 bases, 5 bases remained unmatched. CDR3 length: 15 residues. The CDR3 nucleotides are TGTGCCAGCAGTGACTACGACAGGGGAAATGAAAAACTGTTTTTT. Amino acid sequence: CASSDYDRGNEKLFF.

The CDR3 is CASSPQRQGAGGHGYTF. The CDR3 DNA follows: TGTGCCAGCTCACCGCAACGTCAGGGGGCCGGGGGCCATGGCTACACCTTC. V is TRBV18 and J is TRBJ1-2; TRBD1 matches 8 bases. Per germline, CDR1 KGHSH and CDR2 LQKENI. The CDR3 extends over 17 amino acids. V gave up 3 bases and J gave up 6 bases; unmatched junction bases: 15.

V usage is TRBV13 and J usage is TRBJ1-1; no firm D call. CDR3 size: 14 residues. The V gene lost 5 bases and the J gene lost 4 bases, with 14 bases spanning the gap. Germline loops: CDR1 PRHDT, CDR2 FYEKMQ (reference sequence). The CDR3 DNA follows: TGTGCCAGCAGCCCCCCCCGGGATGGCACTGAAGCTTTCTTT. This sequence encodes CASSPPRDGTEAFF.

The chain has TRBV10-3 and TRBJ2-3, with TRBD1 matching over 9 bases. The germline CDR1 and CDR2 sequences are ENHRY and SYGVKD. V was pared by 10 bases and J by 0 bases, with 8 bases of the junction left unmatched. The CDR3 spans 15 residues. The CDR3 DNA reads as TGTGCCACCCGTACAGGGGGCCGTAGCACAGATACGCAGTATTTT. It encodes CATRTGGRSTDTQYF.

The genes are TRBV28 and TRBJ1-1, with 10 positions matching TRBD1. CDR3 length: 14 residues. The V and J ends lost 10 bases and 1 base, in that order; junction bases with no gene match: 6. Germline CDR1 and CDR2: MDHEN and SYDVKM. CDR3 DNA sequence: TGTGCCACCCGACAGGGGGCCGGGAACACTGAAGCTTTCTTT. This encodes CATRQGAGNTEAFF.

The V gene is TRBV29-1, the J gene TRBJ1-1; 7 bases agree with TRBD1. V dropped 4 bases and J dropped 6; count of bases not matched to a gene: 5. Germline CDR1 reads SQVTM; CDR2 reads ANQGSEA. The CDR3 is made up of 12 amino acids. CDR3 protein: CSVVKGASEAFF. DNA of the CDR3: TGCAGCGTTGTCAAGGGGGCTTCTGAAGCTTTCTTT.